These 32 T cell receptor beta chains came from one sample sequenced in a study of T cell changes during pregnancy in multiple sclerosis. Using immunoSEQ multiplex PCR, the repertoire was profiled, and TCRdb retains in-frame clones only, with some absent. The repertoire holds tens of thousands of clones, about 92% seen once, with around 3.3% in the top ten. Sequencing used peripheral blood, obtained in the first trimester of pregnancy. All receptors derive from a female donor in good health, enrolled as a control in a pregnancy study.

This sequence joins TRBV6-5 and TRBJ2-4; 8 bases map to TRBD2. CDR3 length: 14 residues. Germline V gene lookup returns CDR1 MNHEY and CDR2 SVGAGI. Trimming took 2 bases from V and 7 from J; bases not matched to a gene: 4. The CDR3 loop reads CASSYTGGANIQYF. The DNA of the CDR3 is TGTGCCAGCAGTTACACGGGAGGGGCCAACATTCAGTACTTC.

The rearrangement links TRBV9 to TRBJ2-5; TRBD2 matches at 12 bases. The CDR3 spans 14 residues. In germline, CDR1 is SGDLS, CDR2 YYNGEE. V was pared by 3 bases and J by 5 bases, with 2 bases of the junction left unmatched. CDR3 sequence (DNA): TGTGCCAGCAGCGCTAGCGGGGGGGCTGAGACCCAGTACTTC. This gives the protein CASSASGGAETQYF.

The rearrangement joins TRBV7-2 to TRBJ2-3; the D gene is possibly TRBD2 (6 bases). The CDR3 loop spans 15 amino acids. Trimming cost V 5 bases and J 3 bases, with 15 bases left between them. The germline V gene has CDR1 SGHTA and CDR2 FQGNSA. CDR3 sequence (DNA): TGTGCCAGCAGCCCTGGTGGAGGGGAAACAGATACGCAGTATTTT. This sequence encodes CASSPGGGETDTQYF.

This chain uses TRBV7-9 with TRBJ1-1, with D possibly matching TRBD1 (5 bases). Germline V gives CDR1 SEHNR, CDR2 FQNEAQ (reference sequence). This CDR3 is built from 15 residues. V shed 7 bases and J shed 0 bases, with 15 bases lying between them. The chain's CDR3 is CASTALGGLNTEAFF. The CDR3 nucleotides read TGTGCCAGCACAGCGCTGGGGGGTTTGAACACTGAAGCTTTCTTT.

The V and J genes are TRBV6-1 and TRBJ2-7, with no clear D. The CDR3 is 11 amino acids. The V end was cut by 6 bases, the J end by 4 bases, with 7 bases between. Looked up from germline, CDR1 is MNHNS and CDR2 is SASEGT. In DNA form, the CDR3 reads TGTGCCAGCAGCACAGTATACGAGCAGTACTTC. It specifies CASSTVYEQYF.

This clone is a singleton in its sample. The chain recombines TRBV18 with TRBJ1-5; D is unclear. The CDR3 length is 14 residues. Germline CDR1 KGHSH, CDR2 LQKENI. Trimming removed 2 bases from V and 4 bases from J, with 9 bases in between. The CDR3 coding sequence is TGTGCCAGCTCACCATTGGCACAGAATCAGCCCCAGCATTTT. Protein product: CASSPLAQNQPQHF. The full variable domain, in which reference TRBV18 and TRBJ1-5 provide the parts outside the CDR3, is NAGVMQNPRHLVRRRGQEARLRCSPMKGHSHVYWYRQLPEEGLKFMVYLQKENIIDESGMPKERFSAEFPKEGPSILRIQQVVRGDSAAYFCASSPLAQNQPQHFGDGTRLSIL.

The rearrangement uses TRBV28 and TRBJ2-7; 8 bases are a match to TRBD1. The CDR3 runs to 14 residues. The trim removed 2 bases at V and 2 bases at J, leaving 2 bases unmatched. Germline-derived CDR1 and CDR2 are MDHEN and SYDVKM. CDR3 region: CASSLGRGPYEQYF. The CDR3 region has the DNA TGTGCCAGCAGTTTAGGCAGGGGGCCCTACGAGCAGTACTTC. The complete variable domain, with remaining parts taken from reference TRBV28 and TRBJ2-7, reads DVKVTQSSRYLVKRTGEKVFLECVQDMDHENMFWYRQDPGLGLRLIYFSYDVKMKEKGDIPEGYSVSREKKERFSLILESASTNQTSMYLCASSLGRGPYEQYFGPGTRLTVT.

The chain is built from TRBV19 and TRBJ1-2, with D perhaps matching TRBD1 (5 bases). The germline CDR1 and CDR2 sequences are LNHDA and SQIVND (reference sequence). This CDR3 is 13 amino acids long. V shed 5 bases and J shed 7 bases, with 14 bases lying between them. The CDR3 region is CASSPQGRVGYTF. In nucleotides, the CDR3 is TGTGCCAGTAGTCCTCAGGGTAGGGTTGGCTACACCTTC.

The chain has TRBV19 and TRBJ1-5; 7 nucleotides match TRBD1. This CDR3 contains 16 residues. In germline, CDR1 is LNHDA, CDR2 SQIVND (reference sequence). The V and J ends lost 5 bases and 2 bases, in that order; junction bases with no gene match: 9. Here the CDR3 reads CASSLRQGIRNQPQHF. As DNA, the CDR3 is TGTGCCAGTAGTTTACGACAGGGCATTCGCAATCAGCCCCAGCATTTT.

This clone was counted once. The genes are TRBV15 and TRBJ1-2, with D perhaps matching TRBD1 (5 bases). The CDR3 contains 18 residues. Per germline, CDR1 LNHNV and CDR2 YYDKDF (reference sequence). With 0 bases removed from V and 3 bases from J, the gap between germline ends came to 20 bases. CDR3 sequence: CATSRDLSSIDRHYGYTF. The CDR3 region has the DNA TGTGCCACCAGCAGAGATCTGTCCTCGATCGACAGACACTATGGCTACACCTTC.

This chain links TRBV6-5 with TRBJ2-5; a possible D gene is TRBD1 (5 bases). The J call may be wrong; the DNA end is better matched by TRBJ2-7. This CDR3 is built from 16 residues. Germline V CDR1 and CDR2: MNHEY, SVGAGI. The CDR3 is CASSYSRLRQSYEQYF. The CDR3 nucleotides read TGTGCCAGCAGTTACTCACGGTTAAGACAGTCCTACGAGCAGTACTTC.

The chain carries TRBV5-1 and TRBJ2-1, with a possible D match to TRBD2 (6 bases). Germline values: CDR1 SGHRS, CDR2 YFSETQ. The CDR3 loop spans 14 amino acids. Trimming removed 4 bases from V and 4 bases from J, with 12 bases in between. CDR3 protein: CASSKGDSYNEQFF. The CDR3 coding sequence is TGCGCCAGCAGCAAAGGGGACTCTTACAATGAGCAGTTCTTC.

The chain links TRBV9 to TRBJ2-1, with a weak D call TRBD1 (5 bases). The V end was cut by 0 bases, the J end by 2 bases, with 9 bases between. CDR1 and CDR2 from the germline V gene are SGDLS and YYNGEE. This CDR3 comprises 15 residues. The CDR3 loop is CASSVGRGTYNEQFF. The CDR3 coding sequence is TGTGCCAGCAGCGTAGGAAGGGGAACCTACAATGAGCAGTTCTTC.

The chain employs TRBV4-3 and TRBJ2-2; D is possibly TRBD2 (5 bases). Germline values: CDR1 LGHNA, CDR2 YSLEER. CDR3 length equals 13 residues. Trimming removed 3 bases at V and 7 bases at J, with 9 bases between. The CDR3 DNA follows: TGCGCCAGCAGCCAGGGTGAGGGCGGGGAGCTGTTTTTT. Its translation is CASSQGEGGELFF.

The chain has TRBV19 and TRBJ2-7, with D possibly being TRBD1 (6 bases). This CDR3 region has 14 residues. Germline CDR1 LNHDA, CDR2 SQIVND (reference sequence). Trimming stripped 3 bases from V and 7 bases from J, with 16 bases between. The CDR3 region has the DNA TGTGCCAGTAGTATCCAGGGGCCAAACGGGGAGCAGTACTTC. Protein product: CASSIQGPNGEQYF.

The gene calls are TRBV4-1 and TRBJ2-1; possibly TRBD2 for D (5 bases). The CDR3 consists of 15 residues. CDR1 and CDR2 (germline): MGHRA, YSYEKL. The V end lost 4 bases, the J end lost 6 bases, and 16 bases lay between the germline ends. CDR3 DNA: TGCGCCAGCAGCCGCTTAGAGGGAGTTTTCAATGAGCAGTTCTTC. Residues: CASSRLEGVFNEQFF.

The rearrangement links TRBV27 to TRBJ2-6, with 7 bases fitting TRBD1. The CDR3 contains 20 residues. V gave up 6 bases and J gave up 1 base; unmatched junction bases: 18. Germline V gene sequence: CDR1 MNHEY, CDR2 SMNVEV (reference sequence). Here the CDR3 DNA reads TGTGCCAGCAGCAAATATGGCAGACAGGGAACAGAGTCTGGGGCCAACGTCCTGACTTTC. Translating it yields CASSKYGRQGTESGANVLTF.

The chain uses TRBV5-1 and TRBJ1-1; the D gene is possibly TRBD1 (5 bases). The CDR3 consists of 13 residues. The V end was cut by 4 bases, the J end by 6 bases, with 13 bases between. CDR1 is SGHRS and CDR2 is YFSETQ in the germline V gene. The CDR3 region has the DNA TGCGCCAGCAGCCGCGACAGTGCCGCTGAAGCTTTCTTT. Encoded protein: CASSRDSAAEAFF.

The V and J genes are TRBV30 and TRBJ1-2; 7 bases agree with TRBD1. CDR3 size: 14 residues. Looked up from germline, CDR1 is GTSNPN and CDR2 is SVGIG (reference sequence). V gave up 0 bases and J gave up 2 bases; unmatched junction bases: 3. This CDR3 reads CAWSVQGGNYGYTF. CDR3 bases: TGTGCCTGGAGTGTACAAGGGGGCAACTATGGCTACACCTTC.

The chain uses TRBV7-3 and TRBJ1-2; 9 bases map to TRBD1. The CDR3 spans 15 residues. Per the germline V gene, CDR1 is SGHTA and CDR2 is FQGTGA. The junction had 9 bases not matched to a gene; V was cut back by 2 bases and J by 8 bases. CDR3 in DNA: TGTGCCAGCAGCTTATCCGGGACAGGGTTGGAGGGCTACACCTTC. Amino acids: CASSLSGTGLEGYTF.

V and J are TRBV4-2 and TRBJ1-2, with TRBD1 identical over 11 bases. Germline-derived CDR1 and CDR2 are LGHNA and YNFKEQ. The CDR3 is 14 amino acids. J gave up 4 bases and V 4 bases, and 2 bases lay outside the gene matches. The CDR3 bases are TGTGCCAGCAGCCCCGGGACAGGGGGCTATGGCTACACCTTC. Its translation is CASSPGTGGYGYTF.

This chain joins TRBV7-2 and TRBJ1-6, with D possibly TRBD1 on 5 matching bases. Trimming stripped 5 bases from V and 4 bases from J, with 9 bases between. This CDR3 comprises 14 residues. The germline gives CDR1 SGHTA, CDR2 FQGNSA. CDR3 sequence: CASSRTGYNSPLHF. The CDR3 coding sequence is TGTGCCAGCAGCCGAACAGGTTATAATTCACCCCTCCACTTT.

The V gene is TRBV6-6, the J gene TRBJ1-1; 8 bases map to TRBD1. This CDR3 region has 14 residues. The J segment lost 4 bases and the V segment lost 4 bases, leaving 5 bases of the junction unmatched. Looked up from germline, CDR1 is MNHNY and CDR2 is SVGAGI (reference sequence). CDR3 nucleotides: TGTGCCAGCAGTTCCGACAGGGGTGTCACTGAAGCTTTCTTT. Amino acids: CASSSDRGVTEAFF.

CDR3 amino acids: CASSPRDRGLFNYGYTF. CDR3 coding DNA: TGTGCCAGCTCTCCCCGAGACAGGGGGCTTTTTAACTATGGCTACACCTTC. The chain has TRBV18 and TRBJ1-2; TRBD1 matches 10 bases. CDR3 length: 17 residues. J lost 1 base, V lost 6 bases, and 11 bases had no gene match. Per germline, CDR1 KGHSH and CDR2 LQKENI.

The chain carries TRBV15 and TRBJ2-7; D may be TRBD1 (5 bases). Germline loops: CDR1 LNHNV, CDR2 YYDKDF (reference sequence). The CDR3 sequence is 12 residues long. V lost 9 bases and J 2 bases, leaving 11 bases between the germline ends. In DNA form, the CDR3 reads TGTGCCACTTCAGACAGCCCCTACGAGCAGTACTTC. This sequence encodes CATSDSPYEQYF.

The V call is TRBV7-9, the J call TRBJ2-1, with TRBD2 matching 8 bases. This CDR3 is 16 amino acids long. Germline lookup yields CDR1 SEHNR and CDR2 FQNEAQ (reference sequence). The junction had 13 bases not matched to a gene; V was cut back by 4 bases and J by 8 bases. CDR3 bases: TGTGCCAGCAGCTCCCCTCGCCGGGGGGGCCGAGATGAGCAGTTCTTC. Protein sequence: CASSSPRRGGRDEQFF.

The chain's CDR3 is CASSPGQGLTSGNQPQHF. In nucleotides, the CDR3 is TGCGCCAGCAGCCCGGGACAGGGGCTAACAAGTGGCAATCAGCCCCAGCATTTT. The chain joins TRBV4-1 to TRBJ1-5; TRBD1 matches 10 bases. Germline lookup yields CDR1 MGHRA and CDR2 YSYEKL. Trimming cost V 4 bases and J 2 bases; bases outside gene matches: 11. This CDR3 region has 18 residues.

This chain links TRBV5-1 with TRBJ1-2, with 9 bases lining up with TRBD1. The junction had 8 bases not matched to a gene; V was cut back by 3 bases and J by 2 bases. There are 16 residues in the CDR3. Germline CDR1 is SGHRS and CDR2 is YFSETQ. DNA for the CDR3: TGCGCCAGCAGCTCCACCCCGGGACAGGGCAACTATGGCTACACCTTC. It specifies CASSSTPGQGNYGYTF. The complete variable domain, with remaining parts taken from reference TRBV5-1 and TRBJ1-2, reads KAGVTQTPRYLIKTRGQQVTLSCSPISGHRSVSWYQQTPGQGLQFLFEYFSETQRNKGNFPGRFSGRQFSNSRSEMNVSTLELGDSALYLCASSSTPGQGNYGYTFGSGTRLTVV.

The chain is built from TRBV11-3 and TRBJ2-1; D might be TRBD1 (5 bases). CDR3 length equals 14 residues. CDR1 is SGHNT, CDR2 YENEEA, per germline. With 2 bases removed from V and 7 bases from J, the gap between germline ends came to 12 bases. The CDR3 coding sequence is TGTGCCAGCAGCTTACTACGGGCAGGGAATGAGCAGTTCTTC. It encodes CASSLLRAGNEQFF.

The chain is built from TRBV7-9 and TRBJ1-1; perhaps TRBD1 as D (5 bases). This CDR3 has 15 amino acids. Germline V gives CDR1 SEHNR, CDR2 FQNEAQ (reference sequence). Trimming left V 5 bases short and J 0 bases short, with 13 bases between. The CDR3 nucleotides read TGTGCCAGCAGCCTTAAGGGGATTCTGAACACTGAAGCTTTCTTT. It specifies CASSLKGILNTEAFF.

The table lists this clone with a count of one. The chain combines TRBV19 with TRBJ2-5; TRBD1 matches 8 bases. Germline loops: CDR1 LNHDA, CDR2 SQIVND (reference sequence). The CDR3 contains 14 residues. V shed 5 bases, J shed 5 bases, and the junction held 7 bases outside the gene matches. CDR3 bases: TGTGCCAGTAGTGCGACAGGGGCCGGGGAGACCCAGTACTTC. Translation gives CASSATGAGETQYF.

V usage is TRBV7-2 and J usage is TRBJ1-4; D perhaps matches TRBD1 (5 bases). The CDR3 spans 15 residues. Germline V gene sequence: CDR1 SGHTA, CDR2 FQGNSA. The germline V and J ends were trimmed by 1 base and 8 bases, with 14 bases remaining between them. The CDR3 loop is CASSLDRSVPEKLFF. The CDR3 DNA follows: TGTGCCAGCAGCTTAGACAGGTCGGTCCCAGAAAAACTGTTTTTT.